These T cell receptor beta chains were read from a single sample in a study of CD8 T cells in ankylosing spondylitis. TCRdb ran MiXCR on the 5' RACE reads and lists one entry per CDR3 protein. The sample includes 390,000 or so distinct CDR3 sequences, about 22% of them seen just once. Material: blood, either unsorted or a sorted T cell fraction (not recorded which). These receptors came from a male donor with ankylosing spondylitis. CDR3s include the opening cysteine and the closing phenylalanine or tryptophan. The D gene is left open where the match is weak. Not every row has a clone size; where given, it reads once, few, many or a size class.

v_gene	j_gene	abundance	d_gene	CDR3aa	CDR3nt
TRBV4-1	TRBJ2-4	NA	TRBD2	CASSQGPPSGRSKNIQYF	TGCGCCAGCAGCCAAGGCCCCCCTAGCGGGAGGAGCAAAAACATTCAGTACTTC
TRBV3-1	TRBJ1-4	few	NA	CASSQPMGWGEKLFF	TGTGCCAGCAGCCAACCGATGGGTTGGGGGGAAAAACTGTTTTTT
TRBV20-1	TRBJ2-7	few	NA	CSASNYGGNTYEQYF	TGCAGTGCTAGTAATTATGGCGGGAATACCTACGAGCAGTACTTC
TRBV29-1	TRBJ1-4	few	NA	CSVARQGEKLFF	TGCAGCGTTGCCCGTCAGGGGGAAAAACTGTTTTTT
TRBV24-1	TRBJ2-3	NA	TRBD2	CATSDLIGTKYTQYF	TGTGCCACCAGTGATTTAATCGGGACTAAATATACGCAGTATTTT
TRBV10-3	TRBJ1-1	NA	NA	CAISEGGEAFF	TGTGCCATCAGTGAGGGGGGGGAAGCTTTCTTT
TRBV28	TRBJ2-7	NA	NA	CASSFDQGIDEQYF	TGTGCCAGCAGTTTCGATCAGGGTATCGACGAGCAGTACTTC
TRBV20-1	TRBJ1-5	many	NA	CSARDGRELNQPQHF	TGCAGTGCTAGAGATGGGAGGGAACTAAATCAGCCCCAGCATTTT
TRBV18	TRBJ2-7	few	NA	CASSPYAATRNYEQYF	TGTGCCAGCTCACCCTATGCGGCGACCAGAAACTACGAGCAGTACTTC
TRBV20-1	TRBJ2-1	NA	TRBD2	CSAKGLAFEQFF	TGCAGTGCTAAGGGACTAGCGTTCGAGCAGTTCTTC
TRBV30	TRBJ2-1	few	NA	CAWSASRAGFYNEQFF	TGTGCCTGGAGTGCCTCACGGGCCGGTTTTTACAATGAGCAGTTCTTC
TRBV28	TRBJ2-1	NA	NA	CASSLPLAVKADEQFF	TGTGCCAGCAGTTTACCCTTAGCGGTCAAGGCTGATGAGCAGTTCTTC
TRBV20-1	TRBJ2-3	NA	NA	CSLNGEAGSSDTQYF	TGCAGTTTAAATGGGGAGGCAGGCTCTTCAGATACGCAGTATTTT
TRBV28	TRBJ2-7	NA	NA	CASRSTAPPSYEQYF	TGTGCCAGCAGGTCGACAGCCCCCCCATCCTACGAGCAGTACTTC
TRBV15	TRBJ1-5	NA	NA	CATSREVGIQPQHF	TGTGCCACCAGCAGAGAGGTGGGGATTCAGCCCCAGCATTTT
TRBV7-9	TRBJ2-7	few	NA	CASSPPRGLSYEQYF	TGTGCCAGCAGCCCGCCGAGAGGCCTCTCCTACGAGCAGTACTTC
TRBV12-3/TRBV12-4	TRBJ1-3	few	TRBD1	CASTADRGHTSGNTIYF	TGTGCCAGCACCGCTGACAGGGGCCATACCTCTGGAAACACCATATATTTT
TRBV7-3	TRBJ2-1	NA	TRBD1	CASSINRGSYNEQFF	TGTGCCAGCAGCATAAACAGGGGGTCCTACAATGAGCAGTTCTTC
TRBV4-3	TRBJ2-3	NA	NA	CASSPSWESTDTQYF	TGCGCCAGCAGCCCAAGTTGGGAGAGCACAGATACGCAGTATTTT
TRBV5-1	TRBJ1-1	NA	NA	CASSLEISTRGTEAFF	TGCGCCAGCAGCTTGGAGATCTCTACGCGGGGCACTGAAGCTTTCTTT
TRBV2	TRBJ1-2	NA	TRBD1	CASSGADRGVPGYGYTF	TGTGCCAGCAGTGGTGCGGACAGGGGCGTCCCAGGCTATGGCTACACCTTC
TRBV18	TRBJ2-1	many	TRBD2	CASSPRTSGYNEQFF	TGTGCCAGCTCACCTAGGACTAGCGGGTACAATGAGCAGTTCTTC
TRBV20-1	TRBJ2-7	NA	NA	CSARGGRNEQYF	TGCAGTGCTAGGGGGGGCAGGAACGAGCAGTACTTC
TRBV7-7	TRBJ2-1	NA	NA	CASSLGPADYNEQFF	TGTGCTAGCAGCTTAGGTCCAGCGGACTACAATGAGCAGTTCTTC
TRBV29-1	TRBJ2-1	few	TRBD1	CSVWKGAGEQFF	TGCAGCGTTTGGAAGGGGGCGGGTGAGCAGTTCTTC
TRBV6-2/TRBV6-3	TRBJ2-7	NA	TRBD2	CASKLAGHSYEQYF	TGTGCCAGCAAACTAGCGGGACACTCCTACGAGCAGTACTTC
TRBV7-3	TRBJ2-3	few	NA	CASSLNPNTDTQYF	TGTGCCAGCAGCTTAAACCCGAACACAGATACGCAGTATTTT
TRBV7-9	TRBJ2-1	NA	NA	CASVSVTLYNEQFF	TGTGCCAGCGTTTCAGTGACCCTATACAATGAGCAGTTCTTC
TRBV10-3	TRBJ2-7	NA	NA	CAISESRGTYEQYF	TGTGCCATCAGTGAGTCGCGCGGAACCTACGAGCAGTACTTC
TRBV20-1	TRBJ2-7	NA	TRBD2	CSARDLIGRAYEQYF	TGCAGTGCTAGAGACTTGATCGGGAGGGCCTACGAGCAGTACTTC
TRBV12-3/TRBV12-4	TRBJ1-5	few	NA	CASKPFDGYNQPQHF	TGTGCCAGCAAACCCTTCGACGGGTACAATCAGCCCCAGCATTTT
TRBV5-4	TRBJ2-1	NA	NA	CASSLGGGGSYNEQFF	TGTGCCAGCAGCTTGGGGGGCGGCGGTTCCTACAATGAGCAGTTCTTC
TRBV11-2	TRBJ2-7	NA	TRBD2	CASSAGTRGYEQYF	TGTGCCAGCAGCGCCGGGACTAGGGGCTACGAGCAGTACTTC
TRBV7-2	TRBJ2-3	NA	TRBD2	CASSSAGASTDTQYF	TGTGCCAGCAGCTCAGCGGGAGCTAGCACAGATACGCAGTATTTT
TRBV5-1	TRBJ2-2	NA	NA	CASSFREPALGELFF	TGCGCCAGCAGCTTCCGGGAGCCCGCCCTCGGGGAGCTGTTTTTT
TRBV5-1	TRBJ2-3	few	NA	CASSLVEGDTQYF	TGCGCCAGCAGCTTGGTGGAGGGCGATACGCAGTATTTT
TRBV10-3	TRBJ2-3	NA	NA	CAISEEGVADTQYF	TGTGCCATCAGTGAGGAGGGAGTAGCAGATACGCAGTATTTT
TRBV4-3	TRBJ1-6	NA	NA	CASSQVGGNNSPLHF	TGCGCCAGCAGCCAAGTGGGGGGGAATAATTCACCCCTCCACTTT
TRBV27	TRBJ1-5	many	TRBD1	CASSPRTGDQPQHF	TGTGCCAGCAGTCCCCGGACAGGGGATCAGCCCCAGCATTTT
TRBV12-3/TRBV12-4	TRBJ2-1	NA	NA	CASRELVLEQFF	TGTGCCAGCAGAGAACTAGTCCTTGAGCAGTTCTTC
TRBV5-5	TRBJ2-1	NA	NA	CASSLYQGGQFF	TGTGCCAGCAGCTTGTACCAGGGCGGGCAGTTCTTC
TRBV7-2	TRBJ2-4	NA	TRBD1	CASSLTGLKNIQYF	TGTGCCAGCAGCTTGACAGGGTTGAAAAACATTCAGTACTTC
TRBV5-1	TRBJ2-3	NA	NA	CASSFAGYTDTQYF	TGCGCCAGCAGCTTTGCGGGGTACACAGATACGCAGTATTTT